This is a list of T cell receptor beta chains from one sample in a study of shared clonotypes between healthy human individuals. The repertoire was sequenced with immunoSEQ multiplex PCR; TCRdb's copy has only in-frame clones and lacks some. This table has roughly 2.2 million clones, approximately 95% appearing once. The source material was naive CD4+ T cells from PBMCs. These receptors all stem from a man aged 18 to 30 in good health. Some clones in this sample may be carry-over from other donors' samples. The CDR3 runs from the conserved cysteine through the conserved F or W. Expanded clones are given a class, and other clones once, few, many or no size at all.

j_call | clone_size | v_call | cdr3_aa
TRBJ2-4 | - | TRBV28 | CASCQMGTRGNIQYF
TRBJ1-2 | - | TRBV5-1 | CASRLAGANYGYTF
TRBJ1-4 | - | TRBV4-1 | CASSPGPGADEKLFF
TRBJ2-2 | - | TRBV28 | CAIKGTGGLVTGELFF
TRBJ1-1 | few | TRBV30 | CAWTGQLNTEAFF
TRBJ1-4 | - | TRBV7-3 | CASSPPHTQGDSNEKLFF
TRBJ2-1 | - | TRBV5-1 | CASSLQGLAVYNEQFF
TRBJ1-3 | once | TRBV2 | CASSLSSGNTIYF
TRBJ1-5 | - | TRBV18 | CASSPSDRVGNQPQHF
TRBJ1-3 | - | TRBV5-5 | CASSLYRDSGNTIYF
TRBJ2-7 | - | TRBV2 | CASRRTGGLYEQYF
TRBJ2-7 | - | TRBV7-9 | CASSLGGRAIEQYF
TRBJ2-7 | - | TRBV5-1 | CASSSGQVVHEQYF
TRBJ2-3 | - | TRBV7-2 | CASSSRGTDTQYF
TRBJ2-7 | - | TRBV9 | CASSVAVTGAYEQYF
TRBJ1-2 | - | TRBV19 | CASSTRANYGYTF
TRBJ2-3 | - | TRBV7-6 | CASSSTLAGTDTQYF
TRBJ2-5 | - | TRBV5-1 | CASKGQTTQETQYF
TRBJ1-3 | - | TRBV19 | CASRTDSSGNTIYF
TRBJ2-5 | once | TRBV11-2 | CASSLGDRVAETQYF
TRBJ2-6 | few | TRBV5-1 | CASSQRPSGANVLTF
TRBJ2-5 | - | TRBV28 | CASTLGGVQETQYF
TRBJ2-6 | - | TRBV4-1 | CASSQDRRAPSAGANVLTF
TRBJ1-1 | - | TRBV5-1 | CASRVRAPNTEAFF
TRBJ2-7 | - | TRBV7-6 | CASSIGVDEQYF
TRBJ2-6 | - | TRBV4-1 | CASSQVGYGGPLSGANVLTF
TRBJ1-2 | - | TRBV7-9 | CASSTDRGRGGYTF
TRBJ2-3 | - | TRBV5-4 | CASSLERTTDTQYF
TRBJ1-2 | once | TRBV7-9 | CASSLNYWAGENYGYTF
TRBJ1-1 | - | TRBV9 | CASSVEAGGGTEAFF
TRBJ2-1 | - | TRBV27 | CASSPTRQGPYNEQFF
TRBJ2-7 | - | TRBV5-4 | CASSLAGDLSHEQYF
TRBJ1-5 | once | TRBV7-9 | CASSLLGQPQHF
TRBJ1-4 | - | TRBV28 | CASSPGTGREKLFF
TRBJ2-2 | - | TRBV6-5 | CASSNRQGGRELFF
TRBJ2-7 | - | TRBV12-5 | CATGTASYEQYF
TRBJ1-1 | - | TRBV7-9 | CASRPGQGGNTEAFF